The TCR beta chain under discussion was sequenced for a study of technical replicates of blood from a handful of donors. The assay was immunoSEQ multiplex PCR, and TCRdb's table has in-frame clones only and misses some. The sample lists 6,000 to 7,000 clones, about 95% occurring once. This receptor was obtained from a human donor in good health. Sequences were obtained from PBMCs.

For the CDR3, the DNA is TGTGCCAGCCTAGGATATAAAACCGGGATACCGCACGGGGAGCTGTTTTTT. Amino acid sequence: CASLGYKTGIPHGELFF. The rearrangement uses TRBV19 and TRBJ2-2; TRBD2 is a possible D gene (5 bases). This CDR3 has 17 residues. The V end was cut by 9 bases, the J end by 7 bases, with 27 bases between. Germline lookup yields CDR1 LNHDA and CDR2 SQIVND (reference sequence).